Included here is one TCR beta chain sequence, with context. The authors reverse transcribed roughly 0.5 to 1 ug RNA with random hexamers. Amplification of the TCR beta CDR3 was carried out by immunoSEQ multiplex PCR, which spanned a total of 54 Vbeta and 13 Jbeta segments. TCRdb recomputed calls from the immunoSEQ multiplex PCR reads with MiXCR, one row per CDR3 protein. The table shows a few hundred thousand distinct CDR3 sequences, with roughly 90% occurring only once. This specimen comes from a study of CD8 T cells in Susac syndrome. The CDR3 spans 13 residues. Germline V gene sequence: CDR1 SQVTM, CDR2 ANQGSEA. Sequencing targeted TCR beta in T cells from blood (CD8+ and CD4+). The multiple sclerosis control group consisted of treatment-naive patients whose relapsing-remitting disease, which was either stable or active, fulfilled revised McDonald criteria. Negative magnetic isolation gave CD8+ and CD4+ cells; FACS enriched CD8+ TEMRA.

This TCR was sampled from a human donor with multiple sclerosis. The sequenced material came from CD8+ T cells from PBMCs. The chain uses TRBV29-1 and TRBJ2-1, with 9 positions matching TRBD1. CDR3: CSGTGGRYNEQFF. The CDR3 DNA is TGCAGTGGAACAGGGGGCAGGTACAATGAGCAGTTCTTC.